These T cell receptor beta chains were read from a single sample in a study of shared clonotypes between healthy human individuals. Assay: immunoSEQ multiplex PCR; the TCRdb copy retains only in-frame clones and omits some. There are about 2,500,000 clones in the sample; approximately 94% occur only once, and around 0.14% lies in the top ten. Sequenced input: naive CD4+ T cells sorted from blood. The receptors were sampled from a man aged 18 to 29 in good health. Both conserved end residues are part of each CDR3. A D gene is named only where the DNA matches it firmly. Clone size, where shown, is once, few, many, or a class for clones that have expanded.

d_call,clone_size,j_call,v_call,cdr3_length,cdr3_nt,cdr3_aa
TRBD1,.,TRBJ2-3,TRBV27,14,TGTGCCAGCAGTGTGGGACAGGGTTCAGATACGCAGTATTTT,CASSVGQGSDTQYF
TRBD1,once,TRBJ2-2,TRBV5-1,15,TGCGCCAGCAGCACCGGGACAGGATGGACCGGGGAGCTGTTTTTT,CASSTGTGWTGELFF
.,.,TRBJ2-7,TRBV28,16,TGTGCCAGCAGTTTATTCGCGCCGGGATCTACCTACGAGCAGTACTTC,CASSLFAPGSTYEQYF
.,.,TRBJ1-1,TRBV2,15,TGTGCCAGCAGTGATGGCAGCCCGCTGAACACTGAAGCTTTCTTT,CASSDGSPLNTEAFF
TRBD1,.,TRBJ1-1,TRBV19,15,TGTGCCAGTCAGCCAACAGGGGCAGGGAACACTGAAGCTTTCTTT,CASQPTGAGNTEAFF
.,.,TRBJ1-3,TRBV19,18,TGTGCCAGTAGTACCCGTTTAGGGGACTACTCCTCTGGAAACACCATATATTTT,CASSTRLGDYSSGNTIYF
TRBD2,.,TRBJ2-1,TRBV25-1,16,TGTGCCAGCATCCCGACCTCTCTAGCGGGAGACGGTGAGCAGTTCTTC,CASIPTSLAGDGEQFF
.,.,TRBJ2-7,TRBV6-1,19,TGTGCCAGCAGTGGAATAGACGTCAGGGGCTGGTCTTTTTCCTACGAGCAGTACTTC,CASSGIDVRGWSFSYEQYF
TRBD2,.,TRBJ2-1,TRBV28,14,TGTGCCAGCCGAAGCGGGGGGGACTACAATGAGCAGTTCTTC,CASRSGGDYNEQFF
.,.,TRBJ1-3,TRBV18,14,TGTGCCAGCTCCCAGGCGGGCCTAGGAAACACCATATATTTT,CASSQAGLGNTIYF
.,.,TRBJ2-1,TRBV4-1,13,TGCGCCAGCAGCCAAGTGGGTAACAATGAGCAGTTCTTC,CASSQVGNNEQFF
TRBD2,.,TRBJ2-5,TRBV2,15,TGTGCCAGCAGCCTACTAGCGGGAGGCCAAGAGACCCAGTACTTC,CASSLLAGGQETQYF
TRBD1,.,TRBJ2-7,TRBV30,15,TGTGCCTGGAGTGGACCGGGACAGGGGTTCTACGAGCAGTACTTC,CAWSGPGQGFYEQYF
.,.,TRBJ1-5,TRBV11-2,13,TGTGCCAGCAGCTTAGATCTGGACCAGCCCCAGCATTTT,CASSLDLDQPQHF
.,once,TRBJ2-7,TRBV6-6,14,TGTGCCAGCAGCTCACCGACAGAGACCTACGAGCAGTACTTC,CASSSPTETYEQYF
TRBD2,.,TRBJ2-3,TRBV9,15,TGTGCCAGCAGCGAGCGGGAGGGCGAGGCAGATACGCAGTATTTT,CASSEREGEADTQYF
.,.,TRBJ2-2,TRBV10-3,13,TGTGCCATCAGTGACAGGGCTAACGGGGAGCTGTTTTTT,CAISDRANGELFF
.,.,TRBJ2-7,TRBV5-1,14,TGCGCCAGCAGCTTGCTGGGGGTAAGCTACGAGCAGTACTTC,CASSLLGVSYEQYF
TRBD1,.,TRBJ1-4,TRBV6-6,16,TGTGCCAGCAGTTTGTTTGGGACAGGAGGTAATGAAAAACTGTTTTTT,CASSLFGTGGNEKLFF
.,.,TRBJ2-7,TRBV18,14,TGTGCCAGCTCACCACTAGCGACGGGGGACGAGCAGTACTTC,CASSPLATGDEQYF
TRBD2,.,TRBJ2-1,TRBV6-5,15,TGTGCCAGCAGTTCTCGTCGGGCGGGAGACAATGAGCAGTTCTTC,CASSSRRAGDNEQFF
TRBD1,.,TRBJ1-3,TRBV30,14,TGTGCCTGGCAAACCTCGGACAGGGGAAACACCATATATTTT,CAWQTSDRGNTIYF
.,.,TRBJ1-2,TRBV30,15,TGTGCCTGGAGGGAAGTGGGTCAACCCATCTATGGCTACACCTTC,CAWREVGQPIYGYTF
.,.,TRBJ1-1,TRBV6-5,14,TGTGCCAGCTCGAAAACAGGGCTGAACACTGAAGCTTTCTTT,CASSKTGLNTEAFF
TRBD2,.,TRBJ2-7,TRBV12-5,16,TGTGCTAGTGGTTTGGCCCTAGCGGGAGACCCCTCCGAGCAGTACTTC,CASGLALAGDPSEQYF
TRBD2,.,TRBJ2-3,TRBV4-1,18,TGCGCCAGCAGCCAAGAGGCGAACCAGCGGGAGGCCACAGATACGCAGTATTTT,CASSQEANQREATDTQYF
.,.,TRBJ1-2,TRBV18,15,TGTGCCAGCTCACCCTCGGACCGCCTTAGCTATGGCTACACCTTC,CASSPSDRLSYGYTF
TRBD1,.,TRBJ1-5,TRBV4-1,17,TGCGCCAGCAGCCAAAAAGAAGGGGACAGTTACAATCAGCCCCAGCATTTT,CASSQKEGDSYNQPQHF
.,.,TRBJ1-2,TRBV19,15,TGTGCCAGTAGTATAGGAAGAACGGATAACTATGGCTACACCTTC,CASSIGRTDNYGYTF
TRBD1,few,TRBJ1-2,TRBV2,14,TGTGCCAGCAGTGAACAGGGGACAGACTATGGCTACACCTTC,CASSEQGTDYGYTF
.,.,TRBJ1-5,TRBV5-6,15,TGTGCCAGCAGCCGGTACAGGACAGCGAATCAGCCCCAGCATTTT,CASSRYRTANQPQHF
.,.,TRBJ2-2,TRBV5-1,15,TGCGCCAGCAGAAATGGAGAACTTCGGACCGGGGAGCTGTTTTTT,CASRNGELRTGELFF
.,.,TRBJ1-2,TRBV7-9,15,TGTGCCAGCAGCTTAAAGACGGGAGGACCCTATGGCTACACCTTC,CASSLKTGGPYGYTF
.,once,TRBJ1-5,TRBV27,16,TGTGCCAGCAGTTTATCGCCCCTTTATAGCAACCAGCCCCAGCATTTT,CASSLSPLYSNQPQHF
.,.,TRBJ1-2,TRBV19,15,TGTGCCAGTAGTATGGGGGGGGCCCCTAACTATGGCTACACCTTC,CASSMGGAPNYGYTF
TRBD2,once,TRBJ2-7,TRBV9,17,TGTGCCAGCAGCGAGGGGGGGACTAGAGGGATCTCCTACGAGCAGTACTTC,CASSEGGTRGISYEQYF
.,.,TRBJ2-5,TRBV5-1,15,TGCGCCAGCAGCTTGGGTCGGGGCAGTCAAGAGACCCAGTACTTC,CASSLGRGSQETQYF
.,.,TRBJ2-5,TRBV30,13,TGTGCCTGGAGGGGAGGAGGGAAAGAGACCCAGTACTTC,CAWRGGGKETQYF
.,.,TRBJ2-7,TRBV2,14,TGTGCCAGCAGCGCTAGAATCACGTCCTACGAGCAGTACTTC,CASSARITSYEQYF
.,.,TRBJ2-7,TRBV7-2,11,TGTGCCAGCAGCTTAATCTACGAGCAGTACTTC,CASSLIYEQYF
.,.,TRBJ2-2,TRBV6-5,13,TGTGCCAGCAGTTATACTAGGGCCGGGGAGCTGTTTTTT,CASSYTRAGELFF
.,.,TRBJ2-7,TRBV10-1,13,TGCGCCAGCAGTTCAGGACAGTCCTACGAGCAGTACTTC,CASSSGQSYEQYF
.,.,TRBJ1-1,TRBV6-6,16,TGTGCCAGCAGTTACAACGTGGGACGGCGGAACACTGAAGCTTTCTTT,CASSYNVGRRNTEAFF
.,.,TRBJ2-1,TRBV5-1,15,TGCGCCAGCAGCTTGCGTAGTGGTTTATGGAATGAGCAGTTCTTC,CASSLRSGLWNEQFF
.,.,TRBJ1-1,TRBV9,15,TGTGCCAGCAGCGTAGCCCCATCCTTGAACACTGAAGCTTTCTTT,CASSVAPSLNTEAFF